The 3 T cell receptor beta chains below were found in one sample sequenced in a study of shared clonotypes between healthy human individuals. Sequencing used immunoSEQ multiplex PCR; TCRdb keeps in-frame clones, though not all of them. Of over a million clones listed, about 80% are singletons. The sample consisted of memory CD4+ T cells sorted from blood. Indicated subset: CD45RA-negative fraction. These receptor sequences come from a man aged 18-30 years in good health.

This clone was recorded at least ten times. The CDR3 DNA follows: TGTGCCAGCAGCCACGGACAGGGTAGCACTGAAGCTTTCTTT. It encodes CASSHGQGSTEAFF. The V call is TRBV13, the J call TRBJ1-1; 8 bases line up with TRBD1. J lost 4 bases, V lost 5 bases, and 6 bases had no gene match. The CDR3 is 14 residues long. The germline V gene encodes CDR1 PRHDT and CDR2 FYEKMQ (reference sequence).

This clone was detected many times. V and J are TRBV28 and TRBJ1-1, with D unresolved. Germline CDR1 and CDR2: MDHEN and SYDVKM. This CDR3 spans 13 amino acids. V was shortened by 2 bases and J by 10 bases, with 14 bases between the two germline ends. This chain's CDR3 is CASSLAPRRGAFF. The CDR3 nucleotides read TGTGCCAGCAGTTTAGCTCCACGTCGAGGAGCTTTCTTT.

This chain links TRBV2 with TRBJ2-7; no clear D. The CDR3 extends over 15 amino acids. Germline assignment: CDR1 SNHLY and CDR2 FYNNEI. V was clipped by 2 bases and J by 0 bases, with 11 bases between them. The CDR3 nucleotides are TGTGCCAGCAGTGAAACGTCCTCGCTCTCCTACGAGCAGTACTTC. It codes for CASSETSSLSYEQYF.